This T cell receptor (beta chain) was found in a study of shared clonotypes between healthy human individuals. Regarding the study as a whole: The sampled material consisted only of blood, and tissue repertoires are likely to differ.

Sequencing used immunoSEQ multiplex PCR; TCRdb keeps in-frame clones, though not all of them. Among about 490,000 clones listed, around 73% were seen once. The germline CDR1 and CDR2 sequences are MDHEN and SYDVKM. The V and J ends lost 3 bases and 1 base respectively, with 6 bases between them. This CDR3 is built from 13 residues. In the case of this clone: The antigen is unknown.

The sample consisted of PBMCs. This chain joins TRBV28 and TRBJ1-2, with no clear D. This sequence originates from a woman in her forties in good health. Some clones in this sample may be carry-over from other donors' samples. The CDR3 reads CASSLILNYGYTF. The DNA of the CDR3 is TGTGCCAGCAGTTTGATCCTTAACTATGGCTACACCTTC.